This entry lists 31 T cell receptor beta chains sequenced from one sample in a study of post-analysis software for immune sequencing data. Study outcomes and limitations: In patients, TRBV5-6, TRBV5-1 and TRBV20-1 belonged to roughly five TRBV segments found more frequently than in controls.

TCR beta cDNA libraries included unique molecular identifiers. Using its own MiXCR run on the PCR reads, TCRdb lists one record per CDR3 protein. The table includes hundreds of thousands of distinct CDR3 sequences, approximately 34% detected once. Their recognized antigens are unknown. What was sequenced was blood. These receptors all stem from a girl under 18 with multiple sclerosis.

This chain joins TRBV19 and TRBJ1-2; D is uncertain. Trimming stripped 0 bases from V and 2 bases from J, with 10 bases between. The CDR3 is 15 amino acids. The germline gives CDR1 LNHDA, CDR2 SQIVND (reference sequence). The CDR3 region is CASSIESAGNYGYTF. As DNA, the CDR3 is TGTGCCAGTAGTATAGAATCCGCGGGGAACTATGGCTACACCTTC.

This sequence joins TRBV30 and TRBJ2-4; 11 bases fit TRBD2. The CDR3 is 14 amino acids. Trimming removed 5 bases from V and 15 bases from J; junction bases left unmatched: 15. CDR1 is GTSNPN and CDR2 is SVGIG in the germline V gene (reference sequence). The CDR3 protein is CAWGTSGGPNERYF. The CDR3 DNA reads TGTGCCTGGGGGACTAGCGGAGGCCCCAACGAGCGGTACTTC.

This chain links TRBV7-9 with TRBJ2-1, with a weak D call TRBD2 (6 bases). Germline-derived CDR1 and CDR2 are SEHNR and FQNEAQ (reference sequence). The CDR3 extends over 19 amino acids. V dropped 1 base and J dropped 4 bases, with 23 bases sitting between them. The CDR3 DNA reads TGTGCCAGCAGCTTAGGTGGTTATGGGCGGGATAAAGGTTACAATGAGCAGTTCTTC. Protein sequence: CASSLGGYGRDKGYNEQFF.

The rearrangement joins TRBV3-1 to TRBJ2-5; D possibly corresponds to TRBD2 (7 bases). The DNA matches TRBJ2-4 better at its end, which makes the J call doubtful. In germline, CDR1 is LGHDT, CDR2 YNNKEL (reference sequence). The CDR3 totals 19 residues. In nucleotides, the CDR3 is TGTGCCAGCAGCCAAGATAAACCGGGGGGCCTGATAGCCAAAAACATTCAGTACTTC. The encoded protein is CASSQDKPGGLIAKNIQYF.

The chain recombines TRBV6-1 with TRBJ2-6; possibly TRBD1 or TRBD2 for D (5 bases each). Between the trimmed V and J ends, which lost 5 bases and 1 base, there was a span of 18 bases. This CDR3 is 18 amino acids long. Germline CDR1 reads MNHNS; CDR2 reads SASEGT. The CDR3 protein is CASSRPRGLKSGANVLTF. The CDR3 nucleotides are TGTGCCAGCAGTCGGCCTCGGGGCCTAAAATCTGGGGCCAACGTCCTGACTTTC.

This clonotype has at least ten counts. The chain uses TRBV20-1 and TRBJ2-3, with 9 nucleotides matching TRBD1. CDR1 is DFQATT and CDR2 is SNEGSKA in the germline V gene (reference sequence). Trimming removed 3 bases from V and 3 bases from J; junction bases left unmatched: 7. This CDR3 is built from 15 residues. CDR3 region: CSARSATGGTDTQYF. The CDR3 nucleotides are TGCAGTGCTAGGTCTGCGACAGGGGGAACAGATACGCAGTATTTT.

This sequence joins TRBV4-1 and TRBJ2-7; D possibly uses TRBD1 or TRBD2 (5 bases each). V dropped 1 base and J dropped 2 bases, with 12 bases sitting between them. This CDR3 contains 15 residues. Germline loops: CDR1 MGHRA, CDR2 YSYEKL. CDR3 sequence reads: CASSQVPGDPYEQYF. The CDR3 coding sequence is TGCGCCAGCAGCCAAGTACCCGGGGACCCCTACGAGCAGTACTTC.

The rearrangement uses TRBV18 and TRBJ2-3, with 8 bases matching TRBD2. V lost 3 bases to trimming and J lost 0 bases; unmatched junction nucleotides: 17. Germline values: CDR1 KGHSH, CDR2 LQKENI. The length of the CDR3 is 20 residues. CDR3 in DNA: TGTGCCAGCTCACCTGAAGGCTGGGCGGGAGGAGCTTCTAGCACAGATACGCAGTATTTT. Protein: CASSPEGWAGGASSTDTQYF.

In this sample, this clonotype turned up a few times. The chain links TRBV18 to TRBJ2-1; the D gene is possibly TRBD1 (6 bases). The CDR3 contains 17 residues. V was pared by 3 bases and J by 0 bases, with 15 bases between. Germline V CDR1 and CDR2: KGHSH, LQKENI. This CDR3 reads CASSPGTGSPSYNEQFF. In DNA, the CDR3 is TGTGCCAGCTCACCCGGAACAGGGTCCCCCTCCTACAATGAGCAGTTCTTC.

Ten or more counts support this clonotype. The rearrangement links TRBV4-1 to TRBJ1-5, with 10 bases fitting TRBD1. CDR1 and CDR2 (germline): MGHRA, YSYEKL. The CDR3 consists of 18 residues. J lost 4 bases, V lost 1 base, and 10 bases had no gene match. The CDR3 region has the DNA TGCGCCAGCAGCCAAGGCCCGGGACAGGGGAGGTCAAATCAGCCCCAGCATTTT. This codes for CASSQGPGQGRSNQPQHF.

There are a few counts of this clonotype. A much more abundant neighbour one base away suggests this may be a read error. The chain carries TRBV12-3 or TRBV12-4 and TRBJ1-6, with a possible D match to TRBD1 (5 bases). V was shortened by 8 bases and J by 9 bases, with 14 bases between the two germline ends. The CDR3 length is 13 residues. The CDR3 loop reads CASGTDGPSPLHF. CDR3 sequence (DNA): TGTGCCAGCGGGACTGACGGGCCTTCACCCCTCCACTTT.

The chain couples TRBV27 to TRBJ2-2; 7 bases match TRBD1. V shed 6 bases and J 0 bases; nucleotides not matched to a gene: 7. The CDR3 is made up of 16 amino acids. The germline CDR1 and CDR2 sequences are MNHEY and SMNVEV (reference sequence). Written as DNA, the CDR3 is TGTGCCAGCAGCTCTAGAGGGGGCACGAACACCGGGGAGCTGTTTTTT. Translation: CASSSRGGTNTGELFF.

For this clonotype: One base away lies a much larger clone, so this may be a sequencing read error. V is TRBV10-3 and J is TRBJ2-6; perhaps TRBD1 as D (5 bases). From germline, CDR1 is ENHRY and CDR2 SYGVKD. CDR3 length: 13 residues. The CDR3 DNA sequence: TGTGCATCTGGGGTTCTTGGGGCCAACGCCCTGACTTTC. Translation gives CASGVLGANALTF.

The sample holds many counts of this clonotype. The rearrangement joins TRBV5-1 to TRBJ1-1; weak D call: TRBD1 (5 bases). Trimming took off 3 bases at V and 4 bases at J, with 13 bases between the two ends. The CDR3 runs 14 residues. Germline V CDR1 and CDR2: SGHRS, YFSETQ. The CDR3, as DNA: TGCGCCAGCAGCTCGGACGTCGGGGGCACTGAAGCTTTCTTT. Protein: CASSSDVGGTEAFF.

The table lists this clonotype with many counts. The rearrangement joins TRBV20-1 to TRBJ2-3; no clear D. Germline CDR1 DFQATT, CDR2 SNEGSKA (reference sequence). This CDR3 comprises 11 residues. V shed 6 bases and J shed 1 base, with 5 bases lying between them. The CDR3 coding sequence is TGCAGTGCCGCTCGCACAGATACGCAGTATTTT. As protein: CSAARTDTQYF.

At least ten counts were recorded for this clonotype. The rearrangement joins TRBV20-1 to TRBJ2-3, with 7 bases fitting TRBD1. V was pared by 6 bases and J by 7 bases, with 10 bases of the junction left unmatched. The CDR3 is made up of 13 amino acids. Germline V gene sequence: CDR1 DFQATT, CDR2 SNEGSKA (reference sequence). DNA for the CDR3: TGCAGTGCCACGGACAGGCCTAGGCATACGCAGTATTTT. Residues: CSATDRPRHTQYF.

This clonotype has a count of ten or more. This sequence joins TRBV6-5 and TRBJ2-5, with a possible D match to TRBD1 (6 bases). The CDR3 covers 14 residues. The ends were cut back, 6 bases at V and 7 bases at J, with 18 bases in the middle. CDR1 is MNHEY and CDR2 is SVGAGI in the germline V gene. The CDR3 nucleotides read TGTGCCAGCAGCCCTGTAAGACAGGCGGGGACCCAGTACTTC. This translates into CASSPVRQAGTQYF.

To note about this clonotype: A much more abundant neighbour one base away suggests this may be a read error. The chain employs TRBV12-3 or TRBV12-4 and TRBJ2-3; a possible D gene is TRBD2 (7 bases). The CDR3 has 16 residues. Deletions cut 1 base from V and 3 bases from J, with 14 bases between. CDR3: CASSLEKGEGTDTQYF. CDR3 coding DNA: TGTGCCAGCAGTTTAGAAAAGGGGGAGGGGACAGATACGCAGTATTTT.

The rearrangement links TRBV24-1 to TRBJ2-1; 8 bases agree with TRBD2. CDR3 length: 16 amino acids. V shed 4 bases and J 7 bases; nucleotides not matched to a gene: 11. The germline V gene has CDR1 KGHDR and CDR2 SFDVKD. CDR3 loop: CATSDPMSGSLNEQFF. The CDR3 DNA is TGTGCCACCAGTGACCCGATGAGCGGGAGCCTTAATGAGCAGTTCTTC.

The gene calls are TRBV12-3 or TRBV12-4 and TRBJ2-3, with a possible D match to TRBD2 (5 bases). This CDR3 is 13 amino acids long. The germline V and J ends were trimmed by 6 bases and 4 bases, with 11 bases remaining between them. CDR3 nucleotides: TGTGCCAGCAGAATTTCGGGGTCAGATACGCAGTATTTT. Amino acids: CASRISGSDTQYF.

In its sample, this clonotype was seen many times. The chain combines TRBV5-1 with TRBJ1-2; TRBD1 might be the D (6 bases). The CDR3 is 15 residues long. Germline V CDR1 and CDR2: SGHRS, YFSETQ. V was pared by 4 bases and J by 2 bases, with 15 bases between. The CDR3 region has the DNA TGCGCCAGCAGCCCCGGGGGCAGGAACAACTATGGCTACACCTTC. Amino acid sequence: CASSPGGRNNYGYTF.

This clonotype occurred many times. CDR3 loop: CSARDSFGDGGMDTQYF. DNA for the CDR3: TGCAGTGCTAGAGATTCATTCGGGGACGGGGGTATGGATACGCAGTATTTT. This chain links TRBV20-1 with TRBJ2-3; D is possibly TRBD2 (6 bases). Germline-derived CDR1 and CDR2 are DFQATT and SNEGSKA (reference sequence). This CDR3 spans 17 amino acids. Trimming stripped 0 bases from V and 6 bases from J, with 22 bases between.

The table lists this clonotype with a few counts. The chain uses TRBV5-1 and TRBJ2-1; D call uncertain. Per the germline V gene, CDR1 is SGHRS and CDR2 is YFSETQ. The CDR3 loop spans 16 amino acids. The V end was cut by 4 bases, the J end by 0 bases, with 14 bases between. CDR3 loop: CASSPTWQHSYNEQFF. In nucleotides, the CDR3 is TGCGCCAGCAGCCCTACCTGGCAGCACTCCTACAATGAGCAGTTCTTC.

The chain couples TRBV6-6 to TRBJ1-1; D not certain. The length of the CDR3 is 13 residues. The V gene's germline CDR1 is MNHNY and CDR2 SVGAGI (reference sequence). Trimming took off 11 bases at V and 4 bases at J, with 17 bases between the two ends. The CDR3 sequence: CAGRSAMSTEAFF. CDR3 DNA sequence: TGTGCCGGGAGGTCGGCCATGAGCACTGAAGCTTTCTTT.

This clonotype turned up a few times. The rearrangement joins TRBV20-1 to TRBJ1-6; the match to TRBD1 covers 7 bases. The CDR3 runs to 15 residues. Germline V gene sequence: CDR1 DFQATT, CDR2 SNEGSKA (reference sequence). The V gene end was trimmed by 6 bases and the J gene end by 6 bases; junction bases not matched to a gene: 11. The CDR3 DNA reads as TGCAGTGCCCCAGACAGGGAGGAATTTAATTCACCCCTCCACTTT. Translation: CSAPDREEFNSPLHF.

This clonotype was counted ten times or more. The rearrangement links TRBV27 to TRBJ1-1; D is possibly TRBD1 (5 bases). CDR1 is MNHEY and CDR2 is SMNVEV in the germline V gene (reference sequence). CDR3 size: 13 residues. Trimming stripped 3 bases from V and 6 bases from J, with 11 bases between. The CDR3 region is CASSLGKQAEAFF. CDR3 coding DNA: TGTGCCAGCAGTTTGGGGAAACAGGCTGAAGCTTTCTTT.

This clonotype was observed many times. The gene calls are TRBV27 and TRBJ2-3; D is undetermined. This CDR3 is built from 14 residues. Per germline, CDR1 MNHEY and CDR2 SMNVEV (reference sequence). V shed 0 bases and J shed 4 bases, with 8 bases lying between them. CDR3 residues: CASSLSPGSDTQYF. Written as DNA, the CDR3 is TGTGCCAGCAGTTTATCCCCGGGCTCAGATACGCAGTATTTT.

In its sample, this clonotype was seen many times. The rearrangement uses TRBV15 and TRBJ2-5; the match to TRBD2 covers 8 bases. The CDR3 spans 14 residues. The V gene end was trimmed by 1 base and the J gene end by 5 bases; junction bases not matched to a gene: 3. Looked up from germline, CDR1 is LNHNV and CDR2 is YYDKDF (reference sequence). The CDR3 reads CATSRGLARETQYF. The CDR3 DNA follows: TGTGCCACCAGCAGAGGACTAGCGAGGGAGACCCAGTACTTC.

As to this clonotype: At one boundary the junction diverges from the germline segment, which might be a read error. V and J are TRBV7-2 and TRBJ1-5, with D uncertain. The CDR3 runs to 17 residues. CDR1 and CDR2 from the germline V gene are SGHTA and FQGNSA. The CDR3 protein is CASSPSTSGLSSQPQHF. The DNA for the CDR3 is TGTGCCAGCAGCCCTAGCACCTCTGGGCTGAGCAGTCAGCCCCAGCATTTT.

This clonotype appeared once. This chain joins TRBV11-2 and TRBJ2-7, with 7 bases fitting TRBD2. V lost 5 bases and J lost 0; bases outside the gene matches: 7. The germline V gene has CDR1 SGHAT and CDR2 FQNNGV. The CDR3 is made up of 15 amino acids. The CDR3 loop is CASSIPSGSSYEQYF. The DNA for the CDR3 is TGTGCCAGCAGCATCCCTAGCGGTAGCTCCTACGAGCAGTACTTC. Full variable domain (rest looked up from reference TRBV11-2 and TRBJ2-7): EAGVAQSPRYKIIEKRQSVAFWCNPISGHATLYWYQQILGQGPKLLIQFQNNGVVDDSQLPKDRFSAERLKGVDSTLKIQPAKLEDSAVYLCASSIPSGSSYEQYFGPGTRLTVT.

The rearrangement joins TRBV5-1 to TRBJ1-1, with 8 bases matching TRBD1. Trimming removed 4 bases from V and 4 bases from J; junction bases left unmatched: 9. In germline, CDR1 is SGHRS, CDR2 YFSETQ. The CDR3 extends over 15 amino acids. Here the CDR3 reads CASSPGQGLSTEAFF. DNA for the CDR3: TGCGCCAGCAGCCCCGGACAGGGATTGAGCACTGAAGCTTTCTTT.